Listed below are T cell receptor beta chains from one sample, sequenced in a study of T-cell reconstitution after alpha-beta-depleted transplantation in children. MiXCR was run by TCRdb on the PCR reads, yielding one entry per CDR3 protein. The sample has about 440,000 distinct CDR3 sequences, about 40% seen once; the top ten hold 25% to 30%. This material consisted of PBMCs, taken before TCRalphabeta/CD19-depleted stem cell transplant. These receptors all stem from a girl aged 2-10 years with aplastic anemia, due to receive a stem cell transplant. Both conserved end residues are part of each CDR3. A D gene is named only where the DNA matches it firmly. Expanded clones get a size class; other rows say once, few or many, or leave the size out.

clone_size	v_call	j_call	d_call	cdr3_nt	cdr3_aa
.	TRBV5-1	TRBJ2-7	TRBD1	TGCGCCAGCAGCCCCAGGGGGCGCGGGCACGAGCAGTACTTC	CASSPRGRGHEQYF
few	TRBV5-1	TRBJ1-2	.	TGCGCCAGCAGCTTAACAGGATACTATGGCTACACCTTC	CASSLTGYYGYTF
.	TRBV20-1	TRBJ2-7	TRBD1	TGCAGTACCCTACCGACCGGGACAGGCTCCTGCGAGCAGTACTTC	CSTLPTGTGSCEQYF
few	TRBV24-1	TRBJ2-6	.	TGTGCCACCAGTGATACGGACAGCTCTGGGGCCAACGTCCTGACTTTC	CATSDTDSSGANVLTF
many	TRBV5-1	TRBJ2-7	.	TGCGCCAGCAGACCCCTAGGGGCTAATAGCGAGCAGTACTTC	CASRPLGANSEQYF
many	TRBV7-2	TRBJ2-2	TRBD2	TGTGCCAGCAGCTTACTAAGCGGGAGAAACACCGGGGAGCTGTTTTTT	CASSLLSGRNTGELFF
.	TRBV20-1	TRBJ2-7	TRBD1	TGCAGTGCTCCCCAGGACAGGGGATATGAGCAGTACTTC	CSAPQDRGYEQYF
many	TRBV4-1	TRBJ2-7	.	TGCGCCAGCAGCCACCCTTCTCGGGAGCCCTCCTACGAGCAGTACTTC	CASSHPSREPSYEQYF
once	TRBV7-9	TRBJ1-1	.	TGTGCCAGCAGCTTAGGGCGGGCGGGGACTGAAGCTTTCTTT	CASSLGRAGTEAFF
.	TRBV10-3	TRBJ2-2	TRBD2	TGTGCCATCCGGGCGGGAGGGCCGGGCACCGGGGAGCTGTTTTTT	CAIRAGGPGTGELFF
.	TRBV20-1	TRBJ2-3	TRBD2	TGCAGTGCTCGGGGGGCAAGCGGGAGGGGTACGCAGTATTTT	CSARGASGRGTQYF
.	TRBV3-1	TRBJ2-7	.	TGTGCCAGCAGCCCCGCAGAACCCTACGAGCAGTACTTC	CASSPAEPYEQYF
once	TRBV27	TRBJ2-6	.	TGTGCCAGCAGTCTCGTGGGCCCTGGGGCCAACGTCCTGACTTTC	CASSLVGPGANVLTF
.	TRBV27	TRBJ2-7	TRBD1	TGTGCCAGCAGTTCCCGGGCAGGGGGCATCTACGAGCAGTACTTC	CASSSRAGGIYEQYF
.	TRBV9	TRBJ2-1	TRBD2	TGTGCCAGCAGCGTAGAAGCGGGAGACCCCAATGAGCAGTTCTTC	CASSVEAGDPNEQFF
many	TRBV5-1	TRBJ2-3	.	TGCGCCAGCACAGCGGGCATCACAGATACGCAGTATTTT	CASTAGITDTQYF
.	TRBV5-5	TRBJ2-1	TRBD1	TGTGCCAGCAGCTTCGATCCCGGGACAGGCCTTTACAATGAGCAGTTCTTC	CASSFDPGTGLYNEQFF
few	TRBV5-6	TRBJ2-7	.	TGTGCCAGCAGCGATCCTCGAGGATACGAGCAGTACTTC	CASSDPRGYEQYF
many	TRBV20-1	TRBJ2-3	TRBD2	TGCAGTGCTCCTAGTGTCGGTAGCGGGAGTTCCACAGATACGCAGTATTTT	CSAPSVGSGSSTDTQYF
.	TRBV6-1	TRBJ2-1	TRBD2	TGTGCCAGCAGTCGAGGACTAGCGGGAGGGGGAACTGAGCAGTTCTTC	CASSRGLAGGGTEQFF
.	TRBV15	TRBJ2-3	.	TGTGCCACCAGCAGGCAAGCCGGTGCGGGGGCACGAGATACGCAGTATTTT	CATSRQAGAGARDTQYF
.	TRBV20-1	TRBJ2-3	TRBD2	TGCAGTGCTAGAGATCCCAGGACTAGCGGGGGGAGTGCGCAGTATTTT	CSARDPRTSGGSAQYF
.	TRBV20-1	TRBJ2-7	TRBD2	TGCAGTGCTAGAATTCCGGGACTAGTCGACTACGAGCAGTACTTC	CSARIPGLVDYEQYF
.	TRBV20-1	TRBJ1-2	.	TGCAGTGCACGATTCAGACAGATCTATGGCGACACCTTC	CSARFRQIYGDTF
few	TRBV15	TRBJ2-5	TRBD2	TGTGCCACCAGCAGAGAGGCGGGAGGCGGGGAGACCCAGTACTTC	CATSREAGGGETQYF
few	TRBV20-1	TRBJ2-7	.	TGCAGTGCTAGAGGGGCAGGGGTACGCTACGAGCAGTACTTC	CSARGAGVRYEQYF
many	TRBV7-6	TRBJ2-6	.	TGTGCCAGCAGCCCGCAGGGGAACGTCCTGACTTTC	CASSPQGNVLTF
many	TRBV9	TRBJ2-1	TRBD2	TGTGCCAGCAGCGTAGGACTAGCCCTCGATGAGCAGTTCTTC	CASSVGLALDEQFF
.	TRBV5-5	TRBJ1-5	TRBD1	TGTGCCAGCAGCGCAGCGACAGGGGGTCATCAGCCCCAGCATTTT	CASSAATGGHQPQHF
.	TRBV20-1	TRBJ2-3	.	TGCAGTGCTAGAGATCATCTGGCGCAGTATTTT	CSARDHLAQYF
.	TRBV7-2	TRBJ1-6	.	TGTGCCAGCAGCTTACTCGATTGGGATAATTCACCCCTCCACTTT	CASSLLDWDNSPLHF
.	TRBV20-1	TRBJ2-3	.	TGCAGTGCTAGGGGGCCCGCGGGGGATACGCAGTATTTT	CSARGPAGDTQYF
.	TRBV27	TRBJ2-7	.	TGTGCCAGCAGTTTAGGCAGGGAGGCCTACGAGCAGTACTTC	CASSLGREAYEQYF
.	TRBV7-6	TRBJ2-7	.	TGTGCCAGCAGCTTAAATGTGGGGACCTACGAGCAGTACTTC	CASSLNVGTYEQYF
few	TRBV7-2	TRBJ2-2	TRBD1	TGTGCCAGCAGCTTAGGGGGACAGGCGAACACCGGGGAGCTGTTTTTT	CASSLGGQANTGELFF
once	TRBV20-1	TRBJ2-3	TRBD1	TGCAGTGCTACCCTGGGGGGACAGGGGACGTATTTT	CSATLGGQGTYF
few	TRBV20-1	TRBJ1-1	.	TGCAGTGCTACCTCAGGAAGGAACACTGAAGCTTTCTTT	CSATSGRNTEAFF
.	TRBV24-1	TRBJ1-5	.	TGTGCCACCAGTTGGGGGGGCCACAATCAGCCCCAGCATTTT	CATSWGGHNQPQHF
many	TRBV5-1	TRBJ2-1	.	TGCGCCAGCAGCTTGTTAACCAGGGAAGGGAATGAGCAGTTCTTC	CASSLLTREGNEQFF
.	TRBV12-3/TRBV12-4	TRBJ2-5	TRBD1	TGTGCCAGCAGAGACAGGGATTTGGAGACCCAGTACTTC	CASRDRDLETQYF
.	TRBV20-1	TRBJ2-1	TRBD2	TGCAGTGCTAGCAGGACTAGCGGGAAAGTTGAGCAGTTCTTC	CSASRTSGKVEQFF
few	TRBV20-1	TRBJ2-7	.	TGCAGTGCATCCCACCCAGGCCGGAGGTACGAGCAGTACTTC	CSASHPGRRYEQYF
.	TRBV20-1	TRBJ2-7	TRBD2	TGCGGGGGACTACAGGCGTACGAGCAGTACTTC	CGGLQAYEQYF
many	TRBV29-1	TRBJ2-3	.	TGCAGCGTTGATAAAGGCGGGAGCACAGATACGCAGTATTTT	CSVDKGGSTDTQYF
few	TRBV27	TRBJ2-4	TRBD2	TGTGCCAGCAGTCCTAAACCTGGGACTATAAACATTCAGTACTTC	CASSPKPGTINIQYF
many	TRBV28	TRBJ1-4	TRBD1	TGTGCCAGCAGTTTCCTCGGGACAGGGGCGACTAATGAAAAACTGTTTTTT	CASSFLGTGATNEKLFF
.	TRBV28	TRBJ2-6	.	TGTGCCAGCAGTTCCCGTCCGTTGGGGGCCAACGTCCTGACTTTC	CASSSRPLGANVLTF